The sequence of this T cell receptor (beta chain) was determined in a study of spatial heterogeneity in lung cancer. The time point here: blood at routine non-recurrence follow-up after resection. TCRdb reprocessed the 5' RACE reads via MiXCR and lists one record per CDR3 protein. Here the sample spans 20,000 to 25,000 distinct CDR3 sequences, about a tenth being singletons. Trimming pared 2 bases from V and 6 bases from J, leaving 11 bases between. CDR1 is DFQATT and CDR2 is SNEGSKA in the germline V gene (reference sequence). CDR3 length equals 12 residues. This sample comprised PBMCs, obtained at follow-up. The sequence derives from a male donor with early-stage non-small cell lung cancer. V usage is TRBV20-1 and J usage is TRBJ2-7; maybe TRBD2 (6 bases). CDR3 in DNA: TGCAGTGCTAGACGGAGGGCAGGCGAGCAGTACTTC. Its protein is CSARRRAGEQYF.